Below, 21 T cell receptor beta chains from the same sample are listed, as sequenced in a study of memory CD4+ T cells and cytomegalovirus serostatus. Single viable CD3+CD4+CD8-CD45RO+ cells were sorted as the memory CD4+ T cells. The assay was immunoSEQ multiplex PCR, and TCRdb's table has in-frame clones only and misses some. Here the sample spans about 29,000 clones, around 72% being singletons. Sample: memory CD4+ T cells from blood. The origin of the receptors is an adult in good health and CMV-seronegative.

The chain employs TRBV27 and TRBJ1-1; 7 bases map to TRBD1. This CDR3 comprises 17 residues. Unmatched junction bases numbered 12, after V lost 5 bases and J lost 0 bases. The germline gives CDR1 MNHEY, CDR2 SMNVEV (reference sequence). In DNA form, the CDR3 reads TGTGCCAGCAGTGTGACAGGGCGCCTGACTTTGAACACTGAAGCTTTCTTT. Residues: CASSVTGRLTLNTEAFF.

By share of the sample, this clone is medium-sized. The chain combines TRBV2 with TRBJ1-3; unclear D gene. V gave up 8 bases and J gave up 3 bases, with 8 bases separating them. CDR1 is SNHLY and CDR2 is FYNNEI in the germline V gene. This CDR3 is 12 amino acids long. CDR3 DNA: TGTGCCAGCTCGAGGAGTGGAAACACCATATATTTT. This sequence encodes CASSRSGNTIYF.

The rearrangement joins TRBV5-1 to TRBJ2-2; 8 nucleotides line up with TRBD1. CDR3 length: 15 amino acids. V trimming: 5 bases; J trimming: 6 bases; junction bases outside the gene matches: 9. Germline CDR1 reads SGHRS; CDR2 reads YFSETQ. The CDR3 is CASRRLDRDAGELFF. CDR3 nucleotide sequence: TGCGCCAGCAGGCGACTGGACAGGGATGCCGGGGAGCTGTTTTTT.

This clone was recorded once. This chain links TRBV6-5 with TRBJ2-7; tentatively, D is TRBD1 (6 bases). The V and J ends lost 6 bases and 2 bases respectively, with 17 bases between them. CDR3 length equals 15 residues. Germline values: CDR1 MNHEY, CDR2 SVGAGI. In nucleotides, the CDR3 is TGTGCCAGCAGGCGACCGGGACACATAACCTACGAGCAGTACTTC. Translated: CASRRPGHITYEQYF.

The CDR3: CASSYSDRDYSYEQYF. CDR3 sequence (DNA): TGTGCCAGCAGTTATTCGGACAGGGACTACTCCTACGAGCAGTACTTC. This chain links TRBV6-6 with TRBJ2-7; D is perhaps TRBD1 (8 bases). The V end was cut by 3 bases, the J end by 0 bases, with 15 bases between. This CDR3 contains 16 residues. Looked up from germline, CDR1 is MNHNY and CDR2 is SVGAGI (reference sequence).

The chain employs TRBV7-2 and TRBJ1-2, with D possibly being TRBD1 (5 bases). Looked up from germline, CDR1 is SGHTA and CDR2 is FQGNSA. The CDR3 sequence is 15 residues long. The germline V and J ends were trimmed by 7 bases and 7 bases, with 22 bases remaining between them. The CDR3 is CASTIGDPREAGYTF. CDR3 in DNA: TGTGCCAGCACCATAGGGGACCCCAGGGAGGCTGGCTACACCTTC.

This clone appeared once. CDR3 DNA: TGTGCCAGCAGTGCTAACCGGGGGGGCCGTGAGCAGTTCTTC. Translated, it gives CASSANRGGREQFF. This chain joins TRBV6-1 and TRBJ2-1; TRBD2 matches at 8 bases. CDR1 MNHNS and CDR2 SASEGT come from the germline V gene. The CDR3 length is 14 residues. Germline trimming cut 4 bases from V and 9 bases from J; bases unmatched to any gene: 8.

This chain links TRBV19 with TRBJ2-2, with D tentatively TRBD2 (6 bases). The CDR3 is 17 residues long. Germline values: CDR1 LNHDA, CDR2 SQIVND (reference sequence). Trimming pared 4 bases from V and 0 bases from J, leaving 15 bases between. The DNA of the CDR3 is TGTGCCAGTAGTAGGTACGGAGGGTACTCGAACACCGGGGAGCTGTTTTTT. It encodes CASSRYGGYSNTGELFF.

This clone was picked up one time. The chain combines TRBV6-1 with TRBJ1-3; D gene unclear. The germline V gene has CDR1 MNHNS and CDR2 SASEGT. CDR3 size: 12 residues. Trimming took off 5 bases at V and 9 bases at J, with 11 bases between the two ends. In DNA, the CDR3 is TGTGCCAGCAGTAATGACTACAGCACCATATATTTT. Translating gives CASSNDYSTIYF.

V usage is TRBV30 and J usage is TRBJ2-1; D remains unclear. There are 11 residues in the CDR3. Germline assignment: CDR1 GTSNPN and CDR2 SVGIG (reference sequence). V gave up 4 bases and J gave up 5 bases, with 6 bases separating them. The CDR3 sequence: CAWTQNNEQFF. CDR3 in DNA: TGTGCCTGGACTCAAAACAATGAGCAGTTCTTC. The variable domain in full, completed from reference TRBV30 and TRBJ2-1, reads SQTIHQWPATLVQPVGSPLSLECTVEGTSNPNLYWYRQAAGRGLQLLFYSVGIGQISSEVPQNLSASRPQDRQFILSSKKLLLSDSGFYLCAWTQNNEQFFGPGTRLTVL.

The chain combines TRBV11-3 with TRBJ2-5; D gene unclear. V was pared by 5 bases and J by 4 bases, with 8 bases between. CDR1 and CDR2 (germline): SGHNT, YENEEA. The CDR3 covers 12 residues. The CDR3 DNA sequence: TGTGCCAGCAGCCCTTATACAGAGACCCAGTACTTC. The encoded protein is CASSPYTETQYF. Full variable domain (remainder filled in from reference TRBV11-3 and TRBJ2-5): EAGVVQSPRYKIIEKKQPVAFWCNPISGHNTLYWYLQNLGQGPELLIRYENEEAVDDSQLPKDRFSAERLKGVDSTLKIQPAELGDSAVYLCASSPYTETQYFGPGTRLLVL.

This chain connects TRBV7-2 to TRBJ1-2, with D maybe TRBD1 (5 bases). The CDR3 is 17 amino acids. Germline CDR1 reads SGHTA; CDR2 reads FQGNSA. With 1 base removed from V and 4 bases from J, the gap between germline ends came to 19 bases. The CDR3 here is CASSLDRQLGGFYGYTF. The CDR3 DNA is TGTGCCAGCAGCTTAGATAGACAGCTGGGGGGGTTCTATGGCTACACCTTC.

This sequence joins TRBV5-1 and TRBJ2-7, with D perhaps matching TRBD2 (6 bases). Deletions cut 4 bases from V and 4 bases from J, with 12 bases between. CDR1 is SGHRS and CDR2 is YFSETQ in the germline V gene. The CDR3 spans 13 residues. CDR3 protein: CASSPLGRYEQYF. CDR3 DNA: TGCGCCAGCAGCCCTTTGGGGAGGTACGAGCAGTACTTC.

The chain recombines TRBV5-1 with TRBJ1-2; TRBD1 might be the D (6 bases). The CDR3 runs to 15 residues. Germline CDR1 SGHRS, CDR2 YFSETQ. V shed 3 bases and J shed 1 base, with 13 bases lying between them. The CDR3 bases are TGCGCCAGCAGCTCGGACAGAGACTTTAACTATGGCTACACCTTC. Protein: CASSSDRDFNYGYTF.

The genes are TRBV7-2 and TRBJ1-2, with 7 bases fitting TRBD1. Germline CDR1 reads SGHTA; CDR2 reads FQGNSA. This CDR3 contains 17 residues. J was trimmed by 4 bases and V by 1 base; bases with no gene match: 12. This CDR3 is CASSLEALTGEAYGYTF. For the CDR3, the DNA is TGTGCCAGCAGCTTAGAGGCCTTAACAGGGGAGGCCTATGGCTACACCTTC.

The chain uses TRBV5-1 and TRBJ1-3, with a tentative D call TRBD1 (5 bases). Germline lookup yields CDR1 SGHRS and CDR2 YFSETQ. The CDR3 covers 13 residues. V was shortened by 5 bases and J by 3 bases, with 9 bases between the two germline ends. In DNA, the CDR3 is TGCGCCAGCAGTATTGACAGTGGAAACACCATATATTTT. Its translation is CASSIDSGNTIYF. The complete variable domain, with remaining parts taken from reference TRBV5-1 and TRBJ1-3, reads KAGVTQTPRYLIKTRGQQVTLSCSPISGHRSVSWYQQTPGQGLQFLFEYFSETQRNKGNFPGRFSGRQFSNSRSEMNVSTLELGDSALYLCASSIDSGNTIYFGEGSWLTVV.

The V call is TRBV21-1, the J call TRBJ2-7. TRBV21-1 is labeled a pseudogene. The CDR3 length is 17 residues. CDR3 loop: CASSKVKWQGECNEQYF. In nucleotides, the CDR3 is TGTGCCAGCAGCAAAGTTAAGTGGCAGGGAGAATGTAACGAGCAGTACTTC.

The chain carries TRBV28 and TRBJ1-3; D remains ambiguous. The V end lost 7 bases, the J end lost 10 bases, and 11 bases lay between the germline ends. The CDR3 has 11 amino acids. Germline V gives CDR1 MDHEN, CDR2 SYDVKM. The CDR3 protein is CASTSPRTIYF. CDR3 sequence (DNA): TGTGCCAGCACCTCCCCGAGAACCATATATTTT.

The J gene is TRBJ2-7, the V gene TRBV10-3; D not resolved. Germline V gives CDR1 ENHRY, CDR2 SYGVKD. The CDR3 runs to 14 residues. The ends were cut back, 0 bases at V and 2 bases at J, with 8 bases in the middle. This CDR3 reads CAISESGTPYEQYF. DNA for the CDR3: TGTGCCATCAGTGAGTCGGGTACTCCCTACGAGCAGTACTTC.

J is TRBJ1-1 and V is TRBV4-3; D is uncertain. Trimming shortened V by 0 bases and J by 11 bases, and 13 bases separated the two germline ends. CDR3 length: 13 residues. Germline V lookup: CDR1 LGHNA, CDR2 YSLEER. CDR3 protein: CASSQDGDSTAFF. The CDR3 DNA reads as TGCGCCAGCAGCCAAGATGGAGACTCCACGGCTTTCTTT.

Concerning this clone: The same CDR3 can be traced to other DNA sequences in this sample. The chain has TRBV30 and TRBJ1-5; D gene uncertain. This CDR3 spans 13 amino acids. The germline gives CDR1 GTSNPN, CDR2 SVGIG (reference sequence). With 2 bases removed from V and 1 base from J, the gap between germline ends came to 6 bases. The CDR3 nucleotides are TGTGCCTGGAGTCCCGACAGCAATCAGCCCCAGCATTTT. This gives the protein CAWSPDSNQPQHF.